Reported below is one T cell receptor beta chain. The ends were cut back, 3 bases at V and 1 base at J, with 13 bases in the middle. Germline V gives CDR1 MNHEY, CDR2 SMNVEV (reference sequence). The CDR3 covers 15 residues. The data were obtained in a study of blood T cell repertoires in COVID-19. Study overall: Nucleic acid was either cDNA or gDNA, and it came from T cells, B-cell-depleted T cells, or PBMCs.

TCRdb's copy holds only in-frame clones and misses some; the assay was immunoSEQ multiplex PCR. The sample has about 210,000 clones; around nine tenths are singletons. The rearrangement joins TRBV27 to TRBJ2-7; TRBD1 might be the D (6 bases). This receptor was identified in a man between 18 and 29 years old with active or convalescent COVID-19. Source material: peripheral blood. The CDR3 DNA sequence: TGTGCCAGCAGTTTGCAGGGGCTTAATTCCTACGAGCAGTACTTC. Its protein is CASSLQGLNSYEQYF.